The 30 T cell receptor beta chains below all came from one sample that was sequenced in a study of shared clonotypes between healthy human individuals. Assay: immunoSEQ multiplex PCR; the TCRdb copy retains only in-frame clones and omits some. The table has about 1,500,000 clones, roughly 96% seen once. The sequenced material came from naive CD4+ T cells sorted from blood. The sample's subset: CD45RA+ positively selected. These receptors were taken from a man under 40 in good health.

The chain recombines TRBV5-1 with TRBJ2-7, with D tentatively TRBD1 (6 bases). Germline V gene lookup returns CDR1 SGHRS and CDR2 YFSETQ. The V end lost 3 bases, the J end lost 5 bases, and 18 bases lay between the germline ends. The CDR3 is made up of 15 amino acids. The CDR3 sequence: CASSSNRVPLDEQYF. The CDR3, as DNA: TGCGCCAGCAGCTCTAACAGGGTTCCTCTTGACGAGCAGTACTTC.

The rearrangement joins TRBV4-3 to TRBJ2-1; D is unresolved. Trimming stripped 3 bases from V and 12 bases from J, with 18 bases between. Germline-derived CDR1 and CDR2 are LGHNA and YSLEER. The length of the CDR3 is 14 residues. CDR3 protein: CASSQSRTYARQFF. CDR3 nucleotide sequence: TGCGCCAGCAGCCAGAGCCGGACCTACGCGCGGCAGTTCTTC.

The CDR3 region is CASSPTGGQGVYEQYF. CDR3 coding DNA: TGTGCCAGCAGCCCCACAGGTGGGCAGGGGGTCTACGAGCAGTACTTC. This chain joins TRBV6-6 and TRBJ2-7, with TRBD1 matching over 7 bases. V was clipped by 6 bases and J by 3 bases; unmatched bases: 14. This CDR3 contains 16 residues. Looked up from germline, CDR1 is MNHNY and CDR2 is SVGAGI (reference sequence).

J is TRBJ1-2 and V is TRBV4-3; D gene unclear. The V gene lost 0 bases and the J gene lost 8 bases, with 4 bases spanning the gap. The germline V gene encodes CDR1 LGHNA and CDR2 YSLEER. The CDR3 is 11 amino acids. The chain's CDR3 is CASSQEGGYTF. CDR3 DNA sequence: TGCGCCAGCAGCCAAGAAGGAGGCTACACCTTC.

This rearrangement joins TRBV28 to TRBJ2-2; D is unresolved. The CDR3 consists of 13 residues. Trimming removed 5 bases at V and 7 bases at J, with 11 bases between. From germline, CDR1 is MDHEN and CDR2 SYDVKM. CDR3 coding DNA: TGTGCCAGCAGTCCCCCTAGATTCGGGGAGCTGTTTTTT. As protein: CASSPPRFGELFF.

This chain connects TRBV5-1 to TRBJ2-7, with 10 bases aligning to TRBD1. CDR1 SGHRS and CDR2 YFSETQ come from the germline V gene. The CDR3 is made up of 15 amino acids. V dropped 0 bases and J dropped 2; count of bases not matched to a gene: 2. The DNA for the CDR3 is TGCGCCAGCAGCTTGGGACAGGGGGCCCCCTACGAGCAGTACTTC. The encoded protein is CASSLGQGAPYEQYF. The whole variable domain, filled in from reference TRBV5-1 and TRBJ2-7, reads KAGVTQTPRYLIKTRGQQVTLSCSPISGHRSVSWYQQTPGQGLQFLFEYFSETQRNKGNFPGRFSGRQFSNSRSEMNVSTLELGDSALYLCASSLGQGAPYEQYFGPGTRLTVT.

The chain carries TRBV7-8 and TRBJ2-3; 12 positions match TRBD2. This CDR3 spans 13 amino acids. Germline V CDR1 and CDR2: SGHVS, FQNEAQ. Trimming at V came to 4 bases and at J to 9 bases, leaving 2 bases not matched to a gene. In nucleotides, the CDR3 is TGTGCCAGCAGCTACGGGACTAGCGGGACGCAGTATTTT. Translated: CASSYGTSGTQYF.

As DNA, the CDR3 is TGTGCCACCAGCAGAGATGGGACAGGGAACGAGCAGTACTTC. This encodes CATSRDGTGNEQYF. The J gene is TRBJ2-7, the V gene TRBV15; 9 positions match TRBD1. V lost 0 bases and J lost 5; bases outside the gene matches: 2. Germline V gene sequence: CDR1 LNHNV, CDR2 YYDKDF (reference sequence). CDR3 size: 14 residues.

The chain carries TRBV29-1 and TRBJ1-1; 7 bases agree with TRBD1. CDR3 length: 13 amino acids. V shed 6 bases and J 5 bases; nucleotides not matched to a gene: 9. Germline V gene sequence: CDR1 SQVTM, CDR2 ANQGSEA. The CDR3 sequence: CSVRQGSGTEAFF. Here the CDR3 DNA reads TGCAGCGTCCGACAGGGTTCAGGGACTGAAGCTTTCTTT.

This clone was seen a single time. The chain employs TRBV20-1 and TRBJ1-2; D gene unclear. The germline V gene has CDR1 DFQATT and CDR2 SNEGSKA (reference sequence). This CDR3 spans 11 amino acids. Trimming left V 6 bases short and J 3 bases short, with 8 bases between. This CDR3 is CSAHVDYGYTF. The CDR3 DNA reads as TGCAGTGCCCACGTTGACTATGGCTACACCTTC.

V and J are TRBV27 and TRBJ2-3; D is possibly TRBD1 (6 bases). Deletions cut 2 bases from V and 3 bases from J, with 18 bases between. In germline, CDR1 is MNHEY, CDR2 SMNVEV (reference sequence). The CDR3 has 17 amino acids. CDR3 in amino acids: CASSLARDTGLTDTQYF. The DNA of the CDR3 is TGTGCCAGCAGTTTAGCCCGGGACACGGGGCTAACAGATACGCAGTATTTT.

This chain uses TRBV30 with TRBJ1-1; D is possibly TRBD1 (5 bases). The germline CDR1 and CDR2 sequences are GTSNPN and SVGIG (reference sequence). Trimming took off 5 bases at V and 3 bases at J, with 13 bases between the two ends. CDR3 size: 13 residues. Here the CDR3 DNA reads TGTGCCTGGTCCGTCGGCAGGGACACTGAAGCTTTCTTT. Protein sequence: CAWSVGRDTEAFF.

On this clone itself: Other DNA sequences in this sample translate to the same CDR3. The chain employs TRBV7-9 and TRBJ2-5; no reliable D call. CDR3 length equals 12 residues. V lost 4 bases, J lost 1 base, and 4 bases lay in between. From germline, CDR1 is SEHNR and CDR2 FQNEAQ (reference sequence). CDR3 DNA sequence: TGTGCCAGCAGCTCCCTCCAAGAGACCCAGTACTTC. Protein product: CASSSLQETQYF.

The chain is built from TRBV4-2 and TRBJ2-7; D might be TRBD2 (5 bases). V was trimmed by 2 bases and J by 2 bases, leaving 7 bases between them. The CDR3 contains 13 residues. Germline-derived CDR1 and CDR2 are LGHNA and YNFKEQ. This chain's CDR3 is CASSQNGAYEQYF. CDR3 nucleotide sequence: TGTGCCAGCAGCCAAAACGGGGCCTACGAGCAGTACTTC.

The J gene is TRBJ1-1, the V gene TRBV29-1; D uncertain. The germline gives CDR1 SQVTM, CDR2 ANQGSEA. Trimming took off 1 base at V and 0 bases at J, with 15 bases between the two ends. This CDR3 comprises 16 residues. The CDR3 loop reads CSVEGKAGPLNTEAFF. CDR3 coding DNA: TGCAGCGTTGAAGGTAAGGCCGGGCCGTTGAACACTGAAGCTTTCTTT.

The chain recombines TRBV9 with TRBJ2-5; TRBD2 matches at 9 bases. Trimming removed 4 bases from V and 3 bases from J; junction bases left unmatched: 22. CDR1 and CDR2 from the germline V gene are SGDLS and YYNGEE. The CDR3 extends over 20 amino acids. The CDR3 DNA follows: TGTGCCAGCAGCCACACAGGTCTGGCGGGAGGGCCCCCAGCGGAAGAGACCCAGTACTTC. Encoded protein: CASSHTGLAGGPPAEETQYF.

The chain employs TRBV29-1 and TRBJ2-3; tentatively, D is TRBD1 (5 bases). The length of the CDR3 is 14 residues. The V gene lost 4 bases and the J gene lost 2 bases, with 13 bases spanning the gap. Per the germline V gene, CDR1 is SQVTM and CDR2 is ANQGSEA. CDR3 protein: CSVVAGWTTDTQYF. DNA for the CDR3: TGCAGCGTTGTGGCAGGGTGGACCACAGATACGCAGTATTTT.

This rearrangement joins TRBV27 to TRBJ2-2, with D unclear. Trimming took off 5 bases at V and 0 bases at J, with 7 bases between the two ends. Germline lookup yields CDR1 MNHEY and CDR2 SMNVEV (reference sequence). The CDR3 length is 14 residues. CDR3 region: CASSGRPNTGELFF. The CDR3 nucleotides are TGTGCCAGCAGTGGCAGACCGAACACCGGGGAGCTGTTTTTT.

The chain uses TRBV18 and TRBJ1-2; no clear D. Per the germline V gene, CDR1 is KGHSH and CDR2 is LQKENI. V was trimmed by 6 bases and J by 0 bases, leaving 11 bases between them. The CDR3 length is 14 residues. CDR3 protein: CASSQSRANYGYTF. DNA of the CDR3: TGTGCCAGCTCCCAGAGCAGAGCTAACTATGGCTACACCTTC.

The rearrangement links TRBV6-6 to TRBJ2-7; D possibly corresponds to TRBD1 (6 bases). CDR1 is MNHNY, CDR2 SVGAGI, per germline (reference sequence). Trimming left V 8 bases short and J 1 base short, with 18 bases between. The CDR3 length is 15 residues. CDR3 in amino acids: CASRTPGHLSYEQYF. Here the CDR3 DNA reads TGTGCCAGCCGAACACCGGGACACTTATCCTACGAGCAGTACTTC.

The chain couples TRBV29-1 to TRBJ2-2, with D possibly matching TRBD2 (5 bases). Trimming removed 2 bases from V and 2 bases from J, with 12 bases in between. This CDR3 is 15 amino acids long. Germline values: CDR1 SQVTM, CDR2 ANQGSEA. For the CDR3, the DNA is TGCAGCGTTGAACCCAGCGGAAGAAACACCGGGGAGCTGTTTTTT. Its translation is CSVEPSGRNTGELFF.

This rearrangement joins TRBV28 to TRBJ1-1; no clear D gene. V lost 2 bases, J lost 0 bases, and 4 bases lay in between. The CDR3 has 13 residues. CDR1 MDHEN and CDR2 SYDVKM come from the germline V gene. The CDR3 protein is CASSLPMNTEAFF. The CDR3 region has the DNA TGTGCCAGCAGTTTACCGATGAACACTGAAGCTTTCTTT.

This CDR3 reads CSVSPASQFF. CDR3 nucleotide sequence: TGCAGCGTCAGTCCGGCCTCGCAGTTCTTC. The chain carries TRBV29-1 and TRBJ2-1; the D is unclear. CDR3 length: 10 residues. Germline CDR1 and CDR2: SQVTM and ANQGSEA. V shed 6 bases and J shed 12 bases, with 12 bases lying between them.

As to this clone: A much bigger clone sits one base away, suggesting this may be a read error. V gene TRBV6-1 combines with J gene TRBJ2-3, with 12 bases lining up with TRBD1. The CDR3 totals 15 residues. In germline, CDR1 is MNHNS, CDR2 SASEGT. The chain's CDR3 is CAGSEGTGGADTQYF. The CDR3 nucleotides read TGTGCCGGCAGTGAAGGGACAGGGGGCGCAGATACGCAGTATTTT.

This clone was observed once. Other DNA sequences of this sample code for an identical CDR3. The chain couples TRBV5-4 to TRBJ2-1; D remains ambiguous. CDR3 length: 15 amino acids. V was cut by 0 bases and J by 2 bases, with 9 bases left in between. Germline loops: CDR1 SGHNT, CDR2 YYREEE (reference sequence). The DNA of the CDR3 is TGTGCCAGCAGCTTGGCTGGGCTAGCCTACAATGAGCAGTTCTTC. Its protein is CASSLAGLAYNEQFF.

V usage is TRBV6-4 and J usage is TRBJ1-5, with TRBD1 identical over 12 bases. Germline-derived CDR1 and CDR2 are MRHNA and SNTAGT. This CDR3 region has 19 residues. The V segment lost 7 bases and the J segment 1 base; nucleotides outside the gene matches: 14. CDR3 residues: CASTGWDRGRQESNQPQHF. The CDR3, as DNA: TGTGCCAGCACAGGGTGGGACAGGGGGCGTCAGGAAAGCAATCAGCCCCAGCATTTT.

The CDR3: CASSHPQETQYF. The CDR3 region has the DNA TGTGCCAGCAGTCATCCCCAAGAGACCCAGTACTTC. The chain has TRBV27 and TRBJ2-5, with D unclear. The germline CDR1 and CDR2 sequences are MNHEY and SMNVEV (reference sequence). V was cut by 5 bases and J by 1 base, with 5 bases left in between. CDR3 length equals 12 residues.

As concerns this clone: Other nucleotide sequences in the sample specify the same CDR3. The V gene is TRBV28, the J gene TRBJ2-3; 7 bases agree with TRBD2. The CDR3 loop spans 15 amino acids. Looked up from germline, CDR1 is MDHEN and CDR2 is SYDVKM. J gave up 1 base and V 2 bases, and 3 bases lay outside the gene matches. CDR3 bases: TGTGCCAGCAGTTTAGGGGGAGGGGGCACAGATACGCAGTATTTT. Its translation: CASSLGGGGTDTQYF.

The chain links TRBV10-3 to TRBJ1-1, with 7 positions matching TRBD1. CDR1 is ENHRY, CDR2 SYGVKD, per germline. J was trimmed by 0 bases and V by 7 bases; bases with no gene match: 11. This CDR3 contains 16 residues. The chain's CDR3 is CAIMEFPTGLNTEAFF. For the CDR3, the DNA is TGTGCCATCATGGAATTCCCGACAGGGTTGAACACTGAAGCTTTCTTT.

The chain combines TRBV7-2 with TRBJ2-3; maybe TRBD1 (6 bases). V was trimmed by 6 bases and J by 8 bases, leaving 15 bases between them. The CDR3 contains 13 residues. Germline V gene data show CDR1 as SGHTA and CDR2 as FQGNSA. The CDR3 region is CASSLSEGVTQYF. DNA of the CDR3: TGTGCCAGCAGTCTCTCTGAGGGGGTTACGCAGTATTTT.